Below, 29 T cell receptor beta chains from the same sample are listed, as sequenced in a study of technical replicates of blood from four donors. Repertoires were generated with immunoSEQ multiplex PCR, while TCRdb's copy carries only in-frame clones and drops some. The sample lists roughly 57,000 clones, 90% to 95% occurring once. The sequencing sample was made of PBMCs. The source is a human donor in good health. Some clones in this sample may be carry-over from other donors' samples.

CDR3 region: CASRQSEAAYGYTF. DNA of the CDR3: TGTGCCAGCAGGCAATCCGAGGCAGCCTATGGCTACACCTTC. This chain connects TRBV6-5 to TRBJ1-2; D gene ambiguous. Germline V gene lookup returns CDR1 MNHEY and CDR2 SVGAGI. The CDR3 spans 14 residues. V gave up 6 bases and J gave up 4 bases, with 15 bases separating them.

CDR3 nucleotides: TGTGCCTGGAGCACAGACCAAGAGACCCAGTACTTC. The encoded protein is CAWSTDQETQYF. The chain has TRBV30 and TRBJ2-5; D is unresolved. Germline CDR1 GTSNPN, CDR2 SVGIG (reference sequence). V lost 3 bases, J lost 0 bases, and 5 bases lay in between. This CDR3 region has 12 residues.

The chain is built from TRBV2 and TRBJ1-5; TRBD1 is a possible D gene (5 bases). In germline, CDR1 is SNHLY, CDR2 FYNNEI. The CDR3 is 15 amino acids. V lost 8 bases, J lost 3 bases, and 17 bases lay in between. This CDR3 is CASHIGRGHNQPQHF. As DNA, the CDR3 is TGTGCCAGCCATATTGGAAGGGGCCACAATCAGCCCCAGCATTTT.

J is TRBJ2-6 and V is TRBV4-3, with TRBD1 identical over 7 bases. J lost 13 bases, V lost 2 bases, and 11 bases had no gene match. Germline V gene sequence: CDR1 LGHNA, CDR2 YSLEER. The CDR3 runs 15 residues. CDR3 sequence reads: CASSQRRTGAGVLTF. The DNA of the CDR3 is TGCGCCAGCAGCCAACGCAGGACAGGTGCCGGTGTCCTGACTTTC.

The chain carries TRBV7-6 and TRBJ1-1, with D possibly matching TRBD1 (6 bases). Trimming left V 3 bases short and J 6 bases short, with 11 bases between. From germline, CDR1 is SGHVS and CDR2 FNYEAQ. The CDR3 is made up of 13 amino acids. The CDR3, as DNA: TGTGCCAGCAGCTTTAACAGGGTTTCTGAAGCTTTCTTT. It translates to CASSFNRVSEAFF.

V is TRBV15 and J is TRBJ1-2; 9 bases agree with TRBD1. Germline CDR1 LNHNV, CDR2 YYDKDF (reference sequence). This CDR3 has 12 residues. V dropped 8 bases and J dropped 3; count of bases not matched to a gene: 1. DNA of the CDR3: TGTGCCACCGGGACAGGGTACTATGGCTACACCTTC. Translation gives CATGTGYYGYTF. The full variable domain, completed using reference TRBV15 and TRBJ1-2, is DAMVIQNPRYQVTQFGKPVTLSCSQTLNHNVMYWYQQKSSQAPKLLFHYYDKDFNNEADTPDNFQSRRPNTSFCFLDIRSPGLGDTAMYLCATGTGYYGYTFGSGTRLTVV.

The chain couples TRBV7-2 to TRBJ1-1; 7 bases fit TRBD1. The CDR3 has 14 amino acids. CDR1 and CDR2 (germline): SGHTA, FQGNSA. Germline trimming cut 0 bases from V and 4 bases from J; bases unmatched to any gene: 2. The CDR3 DNA is TGTGCCAGCAGCTTAGCGCCAGGGGGCACTGAAGCTTTCTTT. Amino acid sequence: CASSLAPGGTEAFF.

The V call is TRBV5-6, the J call TRBJ1-1; D gene unclear. The CDR3 sequence is 15 residues long. The germline V and J ends were trimmed by 5 bases and 0 bases, with 14 bases remaining between them. Germline CDR1 reads SGHDT; CDR2 reads YYEEEE. The CDR3 nucleotides are TGTGCCAGCAGGGCGGCGGATAGGTTGAACACTGAAGCTTTCTTT. Amino acids: CASRAADRLNTEAFF.

The chain couples TRBV5-6 to TRBJ1-2; unclear D gene. Deletions cut 4 bases from V and 4 bases from J, with 17 bases between. CDR1 SGHDT and CDR2 YYEEEE come from the germline V gene. This CDR3 comprises 15 residues. CDR3 bases: TGTGCCAGCAGCCTACGACTTGCAAAGGCCTATGGCTACACCTTC. This translates into CASSLRLAKAYGYTF.

The rearrangement links TRBV5-1 to TRBJ2-6; D gene ambiguous. Trimming removed 1 base at V and 2 bases at J, with 7 bases between. The CDR3 spans 15 residues. Per the germline V gene, CDR1 is SGHRS and CDR2 is YFSETQ. In nucleotides, the CDR3 is TGCGCCAGCAGCTTGCCGGGTGCTGGGGCCAACGTCCTGACTTTC. It is translated as CASSLPGAGANVLTF.

This clone was seen just once. The chain employs TRBV7-3 and TRBJ2-5, with D possibly TRBD2 on 5 matching bases. V lost 5 bases and J 3 bases, leaving 10 bases between the germline ends. This CDR3 is 13 amino acids long. The germline CDR1 and CDR2 sequences are SGHTA and FQGTGA. The CDR3 spells CASSPPGEETQYF. Written as DNA, the CDR3 is TGTGCCAGCAGCCCCCCCGGGGAAGAGACCCAGTACTTC.

In this sample, this clone turned up once. The J gene is TRBJ1-5, the V gene TRBV7-6, with 11 bases that match TRBD1. V dropped 5 bases and J dropped 2; count of bases not matched to a gene: 11. Germline CDR1 and CDR2: SGHVS and FNYEAQ. The CDR3 covers 18 residues. CDR3 protein: CASSPSGSGQGGNQPQHF. The DNA of the CDR3 is TGTGCCAGCAGCCCATCGGGCTCGGGACAGGGGGGCAATCAGCCCCAGCATTTT.

The table lists this clone with a count of one. The chain has TRBV18 and TRBJ2-1, with 9 nucleotides matching TRBD2. The CDR3 is 14 amino acids. J was trimmed by 5 bases and V by 3 bases; bases with no gene match: 2. CDR1 and CDR2 (germline): KGHSH, LQKENI. The CDR3 nucleotides are TGTGCCAGCTCACCTGGACTAGCGAACAATGAGCAGTTCTTC. Translation gives CASSPGLANNEQFF.

This clone was recorded only once. This chain connects TRBV11-2 to TRBJ2-1, with TRBD1 as a possible D gene (6 bases). Trimming removed 5 bases at V and 9 bases at J, with 17 bases between. CDR1 SGHAT and CDR2 FQNNGV come from the germline V gene. The CDR3 has 14 amino acids. The CDR3 region is CASSPTGGRGEQFF. CDR3 bases: TGTGCCAGCAGCCCGACAGGAGGACGGGGTGAGCAGTTCTTC.

The chain carries TRBV6-5 and TRBJ2-1, with TRBD2 identical over 10 bases. J gave up 9 bases and V 1 base, and 9 bases lay outside the gene matches. The germline V gene has CDR1 MNHEY and CDR2 SVGAGI. This CDR3 contains 16 residues. For the CDR3, the DNA is TGTGCCAGCAGTTACTGGGGGACTAGCGAGGGGGGTGAGCAGTTCTTC. Encoded protein: CASSYWGTSEGGEQFF.

The chain employs TRBV5-1 and TRBJ2-1; 10 positions match TRBD2. The CDR3 spans 18 residues. The junction had 15 bases not matched to a gene; V was cut back by 4 bases and J by 5 bases. Per the germline V gene, CDR1 is SGHRS and CDR2 is YFSETQ. The CDR3 loop reads CASSRQASGSSANNEQFF. The CDR3 DNA follows: TGCGCCAGCAGCCGCCAGGCTAGCGGGAGTTCAGCGAACAATGAGCAGTTCTTC.

In its sample, this clone was seen once. The rearrangement joins TRBV10-3 to TRBJ1-2; 7 nucleotides align to TRBD1. The CDR3 extends over 13 amino acids. CDR1 and CDR2 (germline): ENHRY, SYGVKD. Trimming took 9 bases from V and 4 from J; bases not matched to a gene: 8. CDR3 bases: TGTGCCATACAGGGGACGGGCGGCTATGGCTACACCTTC. Translated: CAIQGTGGYGYTF.

The sample holds one count of this clone. The chain is built from TRBV7-7 and TRBJ2-2; 9 positions agree with TRBD1. The ends lost 5 bases at V and 6 bases at J; junction bases unmatched: 7. This CDR3 comprises 15 residues. Germline CDR1 is SSHAT and CDR2 is FNYEAQ (reference sequence). The CDR3 spells CASSPRTGESGELFF. The CDR3 region has the DNA TGTGCCAGCAGCCCCCGGACAGGGGAGTCCGGGGAGCTGTTTTTT.

The chain is built from TRBV6-6 and TRBJ1-6; D not certain. CDR1 and CDR2 (germline): MNHNY, SVGAGI (reference sequence). This CDR3 contains 14 residues. V was shortened by 8 bases and J by 0 bases, with 8 bases between the two germline ends. CDR3: CASGFSSYNSPLHF. CDR3 nucleotide sequence: TGTGCCAGCGGTTTCAGCTCCTATAATTCACCCCTCCACTTT.

V is TRBV7-8 and J is TRBJ1-2; 7 bases match TRBD1. Trimming removed 3 bases from V and 4 bases from J; junction bases left unmatched: 8. This CDR3 has 15 amino acids. Germline CDR1 is SGHVS and CDR2 is FQNEAQ. The CDR3 region has the DNA TGTGCCAGCAGCTTTTCTGGGTCAGGGGGCTATGGCTACACCTTC. Encoded protein: CASSFSGSGGYGYTF.

The table lists this clone with a count of one. The chain couples TRBV29-1 to TRBJ2-1, with 10 positions matching TRBD1. CDR3 size: 15 residues. Germline CDR1 is SQVTM and CDR2 is ANQGSEA. CDR3 bases: TGCCGCCGGACAGGGGGTTTTTGCCGGTACAATGAGCAGTTCTTC. Its translation is CRRTGGFCRYNEQFF.

J is TRBJ1-5 and V is TRBV4-1; 8 nucleotides match TRBD1. This CDR3 is 15 amino acids long. Germline V lookup: CDR1 MGHRA, CDR2 YSYEKL. V was clipped by 2 bases and J by 4 bases; unmatched bases: 4. The CDR3, as DNA: TGCGCCAGCAGCCAACAGGGGGCGCGAAATCAGCCCCAGCATTTT. It codes for CASSQQGARNQPQHF.

V is TRBV2 and J is TRBJ1-5; 7 bases are shared with TRBD1. The V segment lost 7 bases and the J segment 7 bases; nucleotides outside the gene matches: 7. This CDR3 spans 13 amino acids. CDR1 is SNHLY, CDR2 FYNNEI, per germline. The chain's CDR3 is CASMWDSGQPQHF. The CDR3 coding sequence is TGTGCCAGCATGTGGGACAGTGGGCAGCCCCAGCATTTT. Variable domain in full (rest from reference TRBV2 and TRBJ1-5): EPEVTQTPSHQVTQMGQEVILRCVPISNHLYFYWYRQILGQKVEFLVSFYNNEISEKSEIFDDQFSVERPDGSNFTLKIRSTKLEDSAMYFCASMWDSGQPQHFGDGTRLSIL.

This clone appeared a single time. The gene calls are TRBV4-2 and TRBJ2-7; 10 bases align to TRBD2. Germline CDR1 reads LGHNA; CDR2 reads YNFKEQ. The CDR3 contains 18 residues. Unmatched junction bases numbered 14, after V lost 3 bases and J lost 3 bases. The CDR3 DNA reads TGTGCCAGCAGCCACGGCCAGCAGGGTAGCGGGAGGAACTACGAGCAGTACTTC. Its protein product is CASSHGQQGSGRNYEQYF.

V usage is TRBV9 and J usage is TRBJ2-3; 9 bases align to TRBD2. This CDR3 comprises 14 residues. Trimming at V came to 5 bases and at J to 0 bases, leaving 1 base not matched to a gene. Germline V CDR1 and CDR2: SGDLS, YYNGEE. CDR3 sequence (DNA): TGTGCCAGCAGAAGCGGGGGGAGCACAGATACGCAGTATTTT. Amino acids: CASRSGGSTDTQYF.

The CDR3 protein is CASSEVSTGNLYEQYF. In DNA, the CDR3 is TGTGCCAGCAGTGAAGTTTCGACAGGGAATCTCTACGAGCAGTACTTC. V usage is TRBV2 and J usage is TRBJ2-7; the match to TRBD1 covers 7 bases. V shed 1 base and J 3 bases; nucleotides not matched to a gene: 9. The CDR3 runs 16 residues. Germline CDR1 SNHLY, CDR2 FYNNEI.

The V gene is TRBV9, the J gene TRBJ2-1; TRBD2 matches 7 bases. The J segment lost 3 bases and the V segment lost 4 bases, leaving 10 bases of the junction unmatched. CDR1 and CDR2 from the germline V gene are SGDLS and YYNGEE. The CDR3 sequence is 16 residues long. CDR3 region: CASSPSGAGDYNEQFF. CDR3 sequence (DNA): TGTGCCAGCAGCCCCTCCGGGGCGGGGGACTACAATGAGCAGTTCTTC.

This clone came up once. The CDR3 region is CASSLPGLAGGTDTQYF. CDR3 sequence (DNA): TGCGCCAGCAGCTTACCGGGACTAGCGGGAGGGACAGATACGCAGTATTTT. The chain couples TRBV5-1 to TRBJ2-3, with 16 bases aligning to TRBD2. There are 17 residues in the CDR3. The germline V gene encodes CDR1 SGHRS and CDR2 YFSETQ. V gave up 2 bases and J gave up 3 bases; unmatched junction bases: 3.

This chain joins TRBV7-2 and TRBJ2-3; 7 bases line up with TRBD2. The trim removed 2 bases at V and 3 bases at J, leaving 2 bases unmatched. Germline V gives CDR1 SGHTA, CDR2 FQGNSA. The CDR3 covers 14 residues. This CDR3 is CASSLRRETDTQYF. The CDR3 DNA reads as TGTGCCAGCAGCTTAAGGCGGGAGACAGATACGCAGTATTTT.